The T cell receptor (beta chain) under discussion was sequenced for a study of Ad26.COV2.S vaccination and SARS-CoV-2 variants (dated by TCRdb to about 2021). A note on the overall study: Vaccine-arm donors came from COV1001, a multicentre, randomized, double-blind, placebo-controlled phase I-IIa trial of Ad26.COV2.S in healthy adults. Ad26.COV2.S was administered intramuscularly at 5 x 10^10 or 1 x 10^11 viral particles, either as a single shot or as two shots given 56 days apart. TCRbeta repertoire sequencing served as the tool for gauging how specific and how broad the SARS-CoV-2-reactive T cell receptors were following Ad26.COV2.S vaccination. A total of about 30 samples were included in the TCR-sequenced set, comprising roughly 20 Ad26.COV2.S vaccine recipients, 5 placebo recipients and 8 SARS-CoV-2 convalescent individuals. Trial participants were randomized into five groups of five, in which low-dose or high-dose Ad26.COV2.S was given once or twice, or placebo was given on both occasions. Throughout the experiments and outcome assessment, investigators stayed blinded to trial group allocation. Here is what the overall study found, with its caveats: Substantial breadth of spike-specific CD8+ and CD4+ T cell responses was reported after vaccination. According to the authors, total T cell responses may have been underestimated by the TCR breadth and depth analyses. Ad26.COV2.S recipients had higher spike-specific TCR breadth than placebo recipients (P = 0.0014). The study lacked the statistical power to compare responses across vaccine doses or regimens. Comparable non-spike TCR breadth was observed between vaccine and placebo recipients, consistent with only spike being contained in the vaccine.

The immunoSEQ Assay was the method used to sequence TCRbeta CDR3 regions. After extraction, genomic DNA underwent amplification by bias-controlled multiplex PCR, followed by high-throughput sequencing. The original pipeline was this. To quantify the absolute abundance of every unique TCRbeta CDR3 region, sequences were collapsed and filtered. T cell fraction was estimated by normalization of TCRbeta template counts to usable DNA, with usable DNA being measured through amplification of reference genes present in all nucleated cells. Repertoire TCRs were annotated as SARS-CoV-2-specific by exact matching of V gene, CDR3 amino acid sequence and J gene to a known reactive TCR set. The reference SARS-CoV-2 TCR set was obtained from MIRA and was filtered for enrichment in COVID-19-positive ImmuneCODE repertoires, whereby public or cross-reactive TCRs were removed. Using the MIRA antigens, annotated TCRs were further analysed by specific ORF or by position within an ORF. Breadth was defined as the number of annotated unique rearrangements divided by the total number of unique productive rearrangements, and depth was defined as the summed frequency of the annotated unique rearrangements. Two-sided Wilcoxon rank-sum tests were applied when comparing TCR breadth between groups. Entries here come from immuneACCESS through TCRdb and include only in-frame sequences with V and J called. Some clones fail to appear in such tables; in the studies checked, an unresolved V gene covers under half of the shortfall, and the cause of the remainder is unknown. The V and J calls and clone size are taken from that table; D and trimming were inferred from the DNA. A total of more than 400,000 clones appear in this sample, roughly 90% of them only once. The ten biggest clones cover under 2% of the sample.

Read against the paper, the sample's treatment or condition label means: around 19 received Ad26.COV2.S at low or high dose, single or two shots; 5 received placebo; per-sample allocation not given. Repertoires of vaccine and placebo recipients were sequenced from samples collected on day 63 after the first injection. In Cohort 1b, fewer than 30 adults aged 18-55 years were enrolled at a single site in Boston, USA, between 29 July and 7 August 2020. Ad26.COV2.S was a replication-incompetent adenovirus type 26 vector expressing a prefusion-stabilized SARS-CoV-2 spike protein from the original Wuhan strain. Compared with germline, V lacks 5 bases and J lacks 9 bases; bases without a gene match: 11. The CDR3 covers 16 residues, taking in both the cysteine and the phenylalanine. CDR3 DNA only is kept here, 48 bases in frame from base 1. As encoded in the germline V gene (reference sequence), CDR1 is MNHEY while CDR2 is SMNVEV.

In the case of this clone: Its antigen is currently not known. One base away there is no much larger clone; base qualities are not given.

Sequenced here: peripheral blood, sampled in a trial of Ad26.COV2.S vaccine versus placebo. The sequence was collected from a person between 18 and 60 years old who received the Ad26.COV2.S COVID-19 vaccine or a placebo. This chain is built from TRBV27 and TRBJ2-2; TRBD1 agrees with 11 junctional bases. In nucleotide form, the sequence is TGTGCCAGCAGTCTGGACAGGGGGCTAAGTTTCAGGGAGCTGTTTTTT. It specifies CASSLDRGLSFRELFF.